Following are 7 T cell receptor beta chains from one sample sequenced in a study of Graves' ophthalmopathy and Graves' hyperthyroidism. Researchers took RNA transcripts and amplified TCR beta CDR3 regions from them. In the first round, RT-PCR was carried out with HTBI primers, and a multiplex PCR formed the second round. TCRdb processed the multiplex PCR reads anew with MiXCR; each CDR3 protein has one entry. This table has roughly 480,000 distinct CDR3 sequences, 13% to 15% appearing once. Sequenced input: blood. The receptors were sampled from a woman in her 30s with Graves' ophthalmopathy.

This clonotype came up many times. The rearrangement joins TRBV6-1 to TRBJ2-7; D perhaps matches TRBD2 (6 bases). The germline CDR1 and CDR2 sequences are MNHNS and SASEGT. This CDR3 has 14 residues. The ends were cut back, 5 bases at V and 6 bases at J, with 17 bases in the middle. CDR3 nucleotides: TGTGCCAGCAGTCCTCCAGGGAGGACCTCCGAGCAGTACTTC. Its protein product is CASSPPGRTSEQYF.

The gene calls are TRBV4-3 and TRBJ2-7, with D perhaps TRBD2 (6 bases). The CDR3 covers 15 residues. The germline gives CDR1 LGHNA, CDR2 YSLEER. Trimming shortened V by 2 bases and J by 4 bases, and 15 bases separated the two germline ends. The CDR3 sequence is CASSQFTGEGYEQYF. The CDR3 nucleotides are TGCGCCAGCAGCCAATTCACGGGAGAAGGTTACGAGCAGTACTTC.

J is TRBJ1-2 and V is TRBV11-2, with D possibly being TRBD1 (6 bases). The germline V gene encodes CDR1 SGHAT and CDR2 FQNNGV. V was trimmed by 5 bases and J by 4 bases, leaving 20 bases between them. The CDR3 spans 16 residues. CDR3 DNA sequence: TGTGCCAGCAGCCCCCGGGGGGCAGGGAACTTCTATGGCTACACCTTC. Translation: CASSPRGAGNFYGYTF.

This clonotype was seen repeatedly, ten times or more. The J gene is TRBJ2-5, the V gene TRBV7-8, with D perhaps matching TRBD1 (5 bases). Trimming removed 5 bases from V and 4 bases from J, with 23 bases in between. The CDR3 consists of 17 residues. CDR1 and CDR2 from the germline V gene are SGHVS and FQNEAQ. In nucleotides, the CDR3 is TGTGCCAGCAGCCTACCCCCCAGGGTTGGGATCACAGAGACCCAGTACTTC. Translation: CASSLPPRVGITETQYF.

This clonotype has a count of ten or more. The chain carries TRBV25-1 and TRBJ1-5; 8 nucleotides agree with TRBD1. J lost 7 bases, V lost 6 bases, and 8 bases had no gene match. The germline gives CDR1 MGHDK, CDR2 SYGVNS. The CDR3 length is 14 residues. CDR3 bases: TGTGCCAGCAGCACAGGACAGGGTGAACAGCCCCAGCATTTT. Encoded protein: CASSTGQGEQPQHF.

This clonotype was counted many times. CDR3 sequence (DNA): TGTGCCAGCTCACCAAGGGCAACCCCTGAAGCTTTCTTT. It translates to CASSPRATPEAFF. This rearrangement joins TRBV18 to TRBJ1-1; no reliable D call. This CDR3 is 13 amino acids long. Germline lookup yields CDR1 KGHSH and CDR2 LQKENI. Trimming cost V 2 bases and J 6 bases, with 10 bases left between them.

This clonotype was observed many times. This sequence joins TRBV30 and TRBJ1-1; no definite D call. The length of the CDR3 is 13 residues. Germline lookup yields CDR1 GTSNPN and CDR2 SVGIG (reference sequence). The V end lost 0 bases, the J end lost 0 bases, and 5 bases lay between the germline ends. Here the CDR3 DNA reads TGTGCCTGGAGTGTAAATTTGAACACTGAAGCTTTCTTT. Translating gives CAWSVNLNTEAFF. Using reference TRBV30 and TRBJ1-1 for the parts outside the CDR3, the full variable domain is SQTIHQWPATLVQPVGSPLSLECTVEGTSNPNLYWYRQAAGRGLQLLFYSVGIGQISSEVPQNLSASRPQDRQFILSSKKLLLSDSGFYLCAWSVNLNTEAFFGQGTRLTVV.